This T cell receptor (beta chain) was identified in a study of cytomegalovirus exposure and HLA in healthy donors. Whole-study results and caveats: V- and J-gene trimming of TCR beta was linked (in a later analysis) to a missense DCLRE1C variant.

PCR was performed using 60 Vbeta and 13 Jbeta primers. Method: immunoSEQ multiplex PCR; TCRdb's copy keeps in-frame clones and lacks some. The sample includes around 170,000 clones, 70% to 80% of them seen just once. Note on this clone: Its antigen is not identified.

The germline V gene encodes CDR1 MNHEY and CDR2 SMNVEV (reference sequence). Trimming stripped 8 bases from V and 8 bases from J, with 9 bases between. The CDR3 contains 10 residues. The sequenced sample was PBMCs. This receptor was obtained from a male donor in good health and CMV-seronegative. V and J are TRBV27 and TRBJ1-1; D not resolved. The CDR3 sequence: CASERGEAFF. The CDR3 DNA sequence: TGTGCCAGCGAGCGCGGGGAAGCTTTCTTT.